The entry that follows covers one T cell receptor beta chain sequence. For each CDR3 protein, TCRdb gives one entry from its re-call of the 5' RACE reads, without DNA. The table lists 300,000 to 400,000 distinct CDR3 sequences. There are 13 residues in the CDR3. Germline V gene sequence: CDR1 SEHNR, CDR2 FQNEAQ (reference sequence). This entry belongs to a study of monozygotic twins with inflammatory bowel disease. This clonotype was sampled from a human donor with ulcerative colitis or Crohn's disease, or a healthy co-twin of an affected twin (not recorded which). The sample consisted of blood. The chain recombines TRBV7-9 with TRBJ1-2; TCRdb gives TRBD1 as the D gene, but with no DNA this cannot be confirmed. CDR3 loop: CASSLESGLGYTF. Variable domain in full (rest from reference TRBV7-9 and TRBJ1-2): DTGVSQNPRHKITKRGQNVTFRCDPISEHNRLYWYRQTLGQGPEFLTYFQNEAQLEKSRLLSDRFSAERPKGSFSTLEIQRTEQGDSAMYLCASSLESGLGYTFGSGTRLTVV.